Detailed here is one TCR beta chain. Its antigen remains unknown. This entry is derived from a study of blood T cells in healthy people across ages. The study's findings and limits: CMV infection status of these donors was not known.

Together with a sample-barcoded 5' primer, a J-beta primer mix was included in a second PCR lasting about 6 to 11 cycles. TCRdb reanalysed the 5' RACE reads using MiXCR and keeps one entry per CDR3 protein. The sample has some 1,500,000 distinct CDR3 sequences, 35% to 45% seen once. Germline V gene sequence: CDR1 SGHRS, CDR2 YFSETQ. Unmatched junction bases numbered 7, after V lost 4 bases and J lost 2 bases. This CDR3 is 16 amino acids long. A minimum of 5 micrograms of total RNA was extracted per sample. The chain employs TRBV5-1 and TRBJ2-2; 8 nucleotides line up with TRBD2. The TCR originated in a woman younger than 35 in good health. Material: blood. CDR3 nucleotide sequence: TGCGCCAGCAGCCCCCAAGCGGGAGTAAACACCGGGGAGCTGTTTTTT. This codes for CASSPQAGVNTGELFF.